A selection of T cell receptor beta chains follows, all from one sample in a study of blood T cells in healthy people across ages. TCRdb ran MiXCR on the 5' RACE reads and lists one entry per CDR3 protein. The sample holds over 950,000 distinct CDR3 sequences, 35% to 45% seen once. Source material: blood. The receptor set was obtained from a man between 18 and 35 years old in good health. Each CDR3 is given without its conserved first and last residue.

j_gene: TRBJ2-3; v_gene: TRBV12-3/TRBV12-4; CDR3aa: ASSVDRRDTQY
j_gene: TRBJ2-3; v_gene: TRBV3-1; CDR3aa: ASSQNRQDTQY
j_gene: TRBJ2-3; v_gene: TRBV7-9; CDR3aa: AAGTGSGGTDTQY
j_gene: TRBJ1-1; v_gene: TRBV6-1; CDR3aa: ASSEYGVTTEAF
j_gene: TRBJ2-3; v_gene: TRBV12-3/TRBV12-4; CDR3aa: ASSFAQWGSGGADTQY
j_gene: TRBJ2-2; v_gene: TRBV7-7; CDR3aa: ASSAEGTGELF
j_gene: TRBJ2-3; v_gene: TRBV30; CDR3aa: AGGVTSTDTQY
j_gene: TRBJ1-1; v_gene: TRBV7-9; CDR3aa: ASSSTRTENTEAF
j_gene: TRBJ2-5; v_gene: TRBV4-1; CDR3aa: ASSQEAGALQETQY
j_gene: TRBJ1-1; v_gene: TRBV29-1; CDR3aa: SVQTGLNTEAF
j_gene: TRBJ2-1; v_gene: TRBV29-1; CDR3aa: SVEDRAEGYYEQF
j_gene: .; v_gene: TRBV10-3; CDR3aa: AIRGRAESSYNEQY
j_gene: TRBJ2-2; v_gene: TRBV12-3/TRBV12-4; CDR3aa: ASSSGGWGVPGELF
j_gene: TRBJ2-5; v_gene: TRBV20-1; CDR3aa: SARPPAVTESYNEQY
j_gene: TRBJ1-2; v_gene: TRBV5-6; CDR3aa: ASSPWTGVYT
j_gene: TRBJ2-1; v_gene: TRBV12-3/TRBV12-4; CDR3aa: ASSSFGTSGEQF
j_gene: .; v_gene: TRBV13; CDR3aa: ASSTRLAGLFDEQY
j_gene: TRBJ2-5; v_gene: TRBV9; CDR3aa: ASLPSVAGSYNEQY
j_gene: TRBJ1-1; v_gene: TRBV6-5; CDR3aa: ASSYVPVGTKAF
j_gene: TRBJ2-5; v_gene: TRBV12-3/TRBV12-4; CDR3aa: ASRREIQETQY